One sample yielded the 30 T cell receptor beta chains listed below, sequenced in a study of blood T cell repertoires in COVID-19. The assay was immunoSEQ multiplex PCR, and TCRdb's table has in-frame clones only and misses some. Found here are about 87,000 clones, about 90% of them singletons; the top ten hold over 5.5%. Sequencing was performed on peripheral blood. These receptor sequences come from a man aged 18 to 29 with COVID-19, enrolled during active disease.

The chain links TRBV27 to TRBJ1-6; D ambiguous. CDR1 is MNHEY and CDR2 is SMNVEV in the germline V gene (reference sequence). V lost 2 bases to trimming and J lost 4 bases, with 9 bases between them. The CDR3 is 15 amino acids. The CDR3 nucleotides are TGTGCCAGCAGTTTACGGTCCATTTATAATTCACCCCTCCACTTT. Translated, it gives CASSLRSIYNSPLHF.

In this sample, this clone turned up once. This chain links TRBV1 with TRBJ2-1; the D call in the table, TRBD2, was not verified against the DNA. TRBV1 is a documented pseudogene. This CDR3 contains 16 residues. The CDR3 nucleotides are TGCACCAGCAGCCAAGATCAACTAGCCTCCTACAATGAGCAGTTCTTC. Protein product: CTSSQDQLASYNEQFF.

V usage is TRBV9 and J usage is TRBJ2-7; 7 bases line up with TRBD2. The CDR3 has 15 residues. The germline V gene has CDR1 SGDLS and CDR2 YYNGEE. J lost 3 bases, V lost 4 bases, and 10 bases had no gene match. CDR3 loop: CASSPRGERRYEQYF. The DNA of the CDR3 is TGTGCCAGCAGCCCTCGGGGGGAAAGGCGCTACGAGCAGTACTTC.

This rearrangement joins TRBV5-1 to TRBJ1-2; a weak D match, TRBD1 (6 bases). The CDR3 spans 14 residues. CDR1 SGHRS and CDR2 YFSETQ come from the germline V gene. V was trimmed by 0 bases and J by 8 bases, leaving 14 bases between them. This CDR3 reads CASSLEGGREGYTF. The CDR3 bases are TGCGCCAGCAGCTTGGAGGGGGGGCGCGAGGGCTACACCTTC.

The gene calls are TRBV7-9 and TRBJ1-1, with TRBD1 matching over 8 bases. The CDR3 is 15 residues long. With 1 base clipped from V and 4 bases from J, the junction kept 5 bases outside the gene matches. CDR1 is SEHNR and CDR2 is FQNEAQ in the germline V gene (reference sequence). The CDR3 DNA is TGTGCCAGCAGCTTAGAAGGACAGGGTGGCACTGAAGCTTTCTTT. This sequence encodes CASSLEGQGGTEAFF.

The chain has TRBV10-1 and TRBJ2-7, with 10 positions matching TRBD2. Per germline, CDR1 WNHNN and CDR2 SYGVQD (reference sequence). The CDR3 contains 15 residues. Losses at the gene ends were 5 bases for V and 3 bases for J; bases not matched to a gene: 7. The CDR3 bases are TGCGCCAGCAGTAAACAGCGGGAGGGCTACTACGAGCAGTACTTC. Its translation: CASSKQREGYYEQYF.

This rearrangement joins TRBV5-6 to TRBJ2-2; TRBD1 might be the D (6 bases). The germline CDR1 and CDR2 sequences are SGHDT and YYEEEE. The CDR3 is made up of 15 amino acids. V gave up 2 bases and J gave up 1 base, with 9 bases separating them. Written as DNA, the CDR3 is TGTGCCAGCAGCTTTGGGACATTGAACACCGGGGAGCTGTTTTTT. It specifies CASSFGTLNTGELFF.

The chain links TRBV15 to TRBJ1-2; the D is unclear. Germline loops: CDR1 LNHNV, CDR2 YYDKDF (reference sequence). This CDR3 comprises 17 residues. The V and J ends lost 3 bases and 3 bases respectively, with 20 bases between them. CDR3 nucleotides: TGTGCCACCAGCAGCCCCCCGGGCGGGCAAAGGGACTATGGCTACACCTTC. Translated, it gives CATSSPPGGQRDYGYTF.

V usage is TRBV7-2 and J usage is TRBJ2-1, with D perhaps matching TRBD2 (6 bases). CDR3 length: 16 residues. V was trimmed by 0 bases and J by 4 bases, leaving 13 bases between them. Germline V gene lookup returns CDR1 SGHTA and CDR2 FQGNSA. CDR3 loop: CASSLAGGRVYNEQFF. Here the CDR3 DNA reads TGTGCCAGCAGCTTAGCGGGGGGAAGGGTGTACAATGAGCAGTTCTTC.

The V call is TRBV4-1, the J call TRBJ2-1, with 7 positions matching TRBD1. Per the germline V gene, CDR1 is MGHRA and CDR2 is YSYEKL. The CDR3 is made up of 13 amino acids. V shed 0 bases, J shed 10 bases, and the junction held 3 bases outside the gene matches. The CDR3 loop reads CASSQDEGAEQFF. CDR3 coding DNA: TGCGCCAGCAGCCAAGATGAGGGGGCGGAGCAGTTCTTC.

The chain uses TRBV6-5 and TRBJ2-7; D is possibly TRBD2 (8 bases). Germline CDR1 is MNHEY and CDR2 is SVGAGI. V lost 7 bases and J lost 7, with 23 bases in between. The CDR3 loop spans 15 amino acids. CDR3 region: CASKRGPGGSEEQYF. The CDR3 DNA sequence: TGTGCCAGCAAAAGGGGGCCGGGGGGGAGCGAGGAGCAGTACTTC.

The chain carries TRBV19 and TRBJ2-1, with D unclear. V was trimmed by 3 bases and J by 6 bases, leaving 3 bases between them. The CDR3 length is 11 residues. Germline lookup yields CDR1 LNHDA and CDR2 SQIVND (reference sequence). CDR3 amino acids: CASSMSNEQFF. In DNA form, the CDR3 reads TGTGCCAGTAGTATGAGCAATGAGCAGTTCTTC.

The CDR3 sequence: CASSLTQGNQPQHF. DNA for the CDR3: TGTGCCAGCAGCTTGACGCAGGGTAATCAGCCCCAGCATTTT. The rearrangement links TRBV5-5 to TRBJ1-5, with D possibly being TRBD1 (5 bases). Trimming shortened V by 1 base and J by 4 bases, and 9 bases separated the two germline ends. This CDR3 region has 14 residues. CDR1 is SGHKS and CDR2 is YYEKEE in the germline V gene (reference sequence).

This sequence joins TRBV11-2 and TRBJ2-1; the match to TRBD2 covers 8 bases. CDR3 length: 13 amino acids. Germline V lookup: CDR1 SGHAT, CDR2 FQNNGV. Trimming at V came to 4 bases and at J to 9 bases, leaving 5 bases not matched to a gene. The CDR3 sequence: CASSSGTSSEQFF. CDR3 nucleotides: TGTGCCAGCAGCTCTGGGACTAGTAGTGAGCAGTTCTTC.

The J gene is TRBJ2-2, the V gene TRBV27; a weak D match, TRBD2 (6 bases). This CDR3 is built from 16 residues. Trimming cost V 7 bases and J 3 bases, with 18 bases left between them. Germline CDR1 and CDR2: MNHEY and SMNVEV (reference sequence). The CDR3 sequence: CASTRWQGGDTGELFF. The CDR3 coding sequence is TGTGCCAGCACCCGATGGCAGGGAGGCGACACCGGGGAGCTGTTTTTT.

Here the CDR3 reads CASSPRLAAYEQYF. CDR3 nucleotide sequence: TGTGCCAGCAGCCCCCGACTAGCGGCCTACGAGCAGTACTTC. The J gene is TRBJ2-7, the V gene TRBV7-2, with 9 nucleotides matching TRBD2. The CDR3 spans 14 residues. The germline V gene encodes CDR1 SGHTA and CDR2 FQGNSA. The J segment lost 2 bases and the V segment lost 5 bases, leaving 4 bases of the junction unmatched. Based on the CDR3 plus reference TRBV7-2 and TRBJ2-7, the full variable domain is GAGVSQSPSNKVTEKGKDVELRCDPISGHTALYWYRQSLGQGLEFLIYFQGNSAPDKSGLPSDRFSAERTGGSVSTLTIQRTQQEDSAVYLCASSPRLAAYEQYFGPGTRLTVT.

The rearrangement uses TRBV28 and TRBJ2-2, with 8 nucleotides matching TRBD2. V lost 3 bases, J lost 2 bases, and 8 bases stayed unmatched. In germline, CDR1 is MDHEN, CDR2 SYDVKM. The CDR3 runs 17 residues. The CDR3 region is CASSLGATSGNTGELFF. The CDR3, as DNA: TGTGCCAGCAGTTTGGGGGCAACTAGCGGTAACACCGGGGAGCTGTTTTTT.

The CDR3 coding sequence is TGTGCCAGCAGTTTATCAGACCCGACAGGGGAGGCTGAAAAACTGTTTTTT. It encodes CASSLSDPTGEAEKLFF. This chain connects TRBV28 to TRBJ1-4; the match to TRBD1 covers 8 bases. Germline V gene lookup returns CDR1 MDHEN and CDR2 SYDVKM. V was pared by 1 base and J by 7 bases, with 11 bases of the junction left unmatched. This CDR3 has 17 residues.

The chain couples TRBV4-1 to TRBJ2-1; 10 nucleotides line up with TRBD2. The CDR3 loop spans 13 amino acids. The germline V gene encodes CDR1 MGHRA and CDR2 YSYEKL. The V gene end was trimmed by 8 bases and the J gene end by 4 bases; junction bases not matched to a gene: 2. DNA of the CDR3: TGCGCCAGCGGACTAGCGGTGTACAATGAGCAGTTCTTC. Translated, it gives CASGLAVYNEQFF.

The V and J genes are TRBV5-1 and TRBJ2-1; 14 bases are a match to TRBD2. Germline-derived CDR1 and CDR2 are SGHRS and YFSETQ. J lost 8 bases, V lost 2 bases, and 9 bases had no gene match. The CDR3 contains 17 residues. The CDR3, as DNA: TGCGCCAGCAGCTTTGGACTAGCGGGAGGCGTAAGGGATGAGCAGTTCTTC. Protein: CASSFGLAGGVRDEQFF.

The V and J genes are TRBV5-1 and TRBJ2-1; perhaps TRBD1 as D (6 bases). The CDR3 covers 15 residues. Germline CDR1 reads SGHRS; CDR2 reads YFSETQ. V was pared by 0 bases and J by 5 bases, with 12 bases between. In DNA, the CDR3 is TGCGCCAGCAGCTTGGTTACAGGGCCCCACAATGAGCAGTTCTTC. Amino acid sequence: CASSLVTGPHNEQFF. Filled out from reference TRBV5-1 and TRBJ2-1, the complete variable domain reads KAGVTQTPRYLIKTRGQQVTLSCSPISGHRSVSWYQQTPGQGLQFLFEYFSETQRNKGNFPGRFSGRQFSNSRSEMNVSTLELGDSALYLCASSLVTGPHNEQFFGPGTRLTVL.

V usage is TRBV2 and J usage is TRBJ2-7; D may be TRBD2 (6 bases). V lost 6 bases and J lost 6, with 9 bases in between. This CDR3 has 11 amino acids. The germline CDR1 and CDR2 sequences are SNHLY and FYNNEI. DNA of the CDR3: TGTGCCAGCAGGGGGGGTACCGAGCAGTACTTC. Translation gives CASRGGTEQYF.

This clone has just a few counts. The chain links TRBV24-1 to TRBJ1-5, with 9 bases fitting TRBD1. CDR1 is KGHDR, CDR2 SFDVKD, per germline. J was trimmed by 1 base and V by 3 bases; bases with no gene match: 6. CDR3 length: 17 residues. The CDR3 DNA sequence: TGTGCCACCAGTGATATCAAACAGGGGGCGAGCAATCAGCCCCAGCATTTT. Encoded protein: CATSDIKQGASNQPQHF.

This chain joins TRBV18 and TRBJ2-6, with 7 bases identical to TRBD1. Trimming removed 3 bases from V and 0 bases from J; junction bases left unmatched: 2. Germline V gene lookup returns CDR1 KGHSH and CDR2 LQKENI. The CDR3 extends over 16 amino acids. For the CDR3, the DNA is TGTGCCAGCTCACCCTCAGGGGGCTCTGGGGCCAACGTCCTGACTTTC. Its translation is CASSPSGGSGANVLTF.

This clone was counted once. This chain uses TRBV14 with TRBJ2-1; 11 bases are a match to TRBD2. CDR1 and CDR2 from the germline V gene are SGHDN and FVKESK. Losses at the gene ends were 4 bases for V and 3 bases for J; bases not matched to a gene: 2. This CDR3 spans 15 amino acids. The CDR3 sequence: CASSPGLAGYNEQFF. CDR3 in DNA: TGTGCCAGCAGCCCAGGACTAGCGGGCTACAATGAGCAGTTCTTC.

This clone came up once. The chain couples TRBV15 to TRBJ2-7; weak D call: TRBD1 (5 bases). Germline V gene sequence: CDR1 LNHNV, CDR2 YYDKDF (reference sequence). Deletions cut 8 bases from V and 1 base from J, with 9 bases between. There are 12 residues in the CDR3. The CDR3, as DNA: TGTGCCACCGGTACAGGTTCCTACGAGCAGTACTTC. This translates into CATGTGSYEQYF.

The chain employs TRBV2 and TRBJ2-3; tentatively, D is TRBD1 (6 bases). The V gene's germline CDR1 is SNHLY and CDR2 FYNNEI. The V end lost 6 bases, the J end lost 0 bases, and 13 bases lay between the germline ends. CDR3 length equals 15 residues. The CDR3 loop reads CASSEGQPSTDTQYF. In DNA, the CDR3 is TGTGCCAGCAGCGAGGGACAACCTAGCACAGATACGCAGTATTTT.

The genes are TRBV27 and TRBJ2-7; D perhaps matches TRBD1 (5 bases). CDR3 length equals 14 residues. Trimming cost V 8 bases and J 5 bases, with 19 bases left between them. The germline V gene encodes CDR1 MNHEY and CDR2 SMNVEV (reference sequence). The DNA of the CDR3 is TGTGCCAGCGGTTCCCTCAGGGTTCACGACGAGCAGTACTTC. Translated: CASGSLRVHDEQYF.

The chain is built from TRBV29-1 and TRBJ2-7, with 7 bases lining up with TRBD2. There are 12 residues in the CDR3. Germline V lookup: CDR1 SQVTM, CDR2 ANQGSEA. The ends lost 4 bases at V and 6 bases at J; junction bases unmatched: 6. CDR3 sequence reads: CSVVSGGGEQYF. CDR3 DNA: TGCAGCGTTGTGTCTGGGGGGGGCGAGCAGTACTTC.

This rearrangement joins TRBV6-2 or TRBV6-3 to TRBJ1-5, with TRBD1 matching over 9 bases. CDR3 size: 15 residues. Germline V gene lookup returns CDR1 MNHEY and CDR2 SVGEGT. After removal of 6 bases from V and 0 bases from J, the junction contained 3 bases not matched to a gene. The CDR3 is CASSKDRGSNQPQHF. Written as DNA, the CDR3 is TGTGCCAGCAGCAAGGACAGGGGTAGCAATCAGCCCCAGCATTTT.